The T cell receptor beta chain described here comes from a study of CD8+CD57+ T cells in acquired aplastic anemia. At the level of the study: Mean DNA quantity obtained from sorted CD4+ and CD8+ cells was about 3.2 ug. General study points: Patients versus controls showed no significant CD8+ Simpson's diversity difference.

In the case of this clonotype: Antigen specificity is unknown.

The template for TCR beta VDJ and CDR3 sequence profiling was genomic DNA. Each CDR3 protein gets one entry after TCRdb re-called the reads with MiXCR. The sample lists about 260,000 distinct CDR3 sequences, roughly 82% occurring once. Selection for sequencing was limited to patients who had shown CD8+CD57+ cell expansion by flow cytometry. With no exception, the patients had severe acquired aplastic anemia. V dropped 4 bases and J dropped 0; count of bases not matched to a gene: 4. The CDR3 spans 15 residues. Germline loops: CDR1 SGHTA, CDR2 FQGTGA. The rearrangement joins TRBV7-3 to TRBJ2-3; 7 nucleotides match TRBD1. This clonotype was sampled from a human donor with aplastic anemia. Sequencing was carried out using sorted CD4+, CD8+, or CD8+CD57+ T cells (not recorded which) from PBMCs. Here the CDR3 reads CASSSTGSSTDTQYF. CDR3 coding DNA: TGTGCCAGCAGCTCGACAGGGTCTAGCACAGATACGCAGTATTTT.